Below, 19 T cell receptor beta chains from the same sample are listed, as sequenced in a study of T cell clonality in common variable immunodeficiency. Assay: immunoSEQ multiplex PCR; the TCRdb copy retains only in-frame clones and omits some. The counts give around 55,000 clones, none of them seen only once; under 0.9% is held by the top ten. Sequencing was done on a sample of peripheral blood mononuclear cells. These receptor sequences come from a person between 18 and 75 years old in good health.

This clone was recorded at least ten times. The CDR3 end lies 3 residues beyond the end of the read and is filled in from the germline J gene. The rearrangement uses TRBV20-1 and TRBJ2-3, with 13 bases fitting TRBD2. The CDR3 is 14 amino acids. V dropped 5 bases and J dropped 5; count of bases not matched to a gene: 4. Germline V gene sequence: CDR1 DFQATT, CDR2 SNEGSKA (reference sequence). This CDR3 is CSAPGLAGRDTQYF. The sequenced CDR3 bases are TGCAGTGCTCCGGGACTAGCGGGGAGAGATACG.

This clone was recorded many times. CDR3: CASSHTRSPYNEQFF. CDR3 DNA (partial): TGTGCCAGCAGCCACACTAGGTCTCCCTACAATGAG. This chain links TRBV6-2 or TRBV6-3 with TRBJ2-1; the D gene is possibly TRBD2 (5 bases). The read terminates 3 residues before the CDR3 end, so the remaining end is supplied by the germline J gene. CDR1 is MNHEY, CDR2 SVGEGT, per germline. Trimming removed 6 bases at V and 2 bases at J, with 14 bases between. The CDR3 is 15 residues long.

This clone was seen many times. The CDR3 end is not reached by the read, which stops 3 residues before it; the germline J gene fills it in. The rearrangement uses TRBV29-1 and TRBJ2-1, with 12 bases that match TRBD2. Germline V gene lookup returns CDR1 SQVTM and CDR2 ANQGSEA. The CDR3 has 14 amino acids. After removal of 4 bases from V and 9 bases from J, the junction contained 7 bases not matched to a gene. The CDR3 DNA, read in part, is TGCAGCGTTGCTCGGACTAGCGGGACGGGTGAG. Amino acid sequence: CSVARTSGTGE. The full CDR3 is CSVARTSGTGEQFF.

In its sample, this clone was seen many times. Read sequence stops 3 residues before the CDR3 end, and the germline J gene provides the missing end. The chain employs TRBV20-1 and TRBJ2-7, with 8 nucleotides matching TRBD1. Unmatched junction bases numbered 12, after V lost 5 bases and J lost 6 bases. The CDR3 length is 14 residues. CDR1 is DFQATT, CDR2 SNEGSKA, per germline (reference sequence). The CDR3 loop is CSAYGQGGLREQYF. The sequenced CDR3 bases are TGCAGTGCTTATGGACAGGGAGGTCTTCGCGAG.

This clone appeared many times. The read stops 3 residues short of the end of the CDR3; the missing end is completed from the germline J gene. The J gene is TRBJ2-5, the V gene TRBV20-1; 9 bases align to TRBD2. Germline assignment: CDR1 DFQATT and CDR2 SNEGSKA (reference sequence). This CDR3 has 16 amino acids. J gave up 2 bases and V 0 bases, and 7 bases lay outside the gene matches. The DNA read from the CDR3 is TGCAGTGCTAGAGAAGCGAGCGGGGGGCAACAAGAGACC. Translating it yields CSAREASGGQQET. The whole CDR3 reads CSAREASGGQQETQYF.

This clone was seen many times. The CDR3 end lies 3 residues beyond the end of the read and is filled in from the germline J gene. The V gene is TRBV20-1, the J gene TRBJ1-4, with D perhaps matching TRBD1 (5 bases). This CDR3 has 15 residues. The ends were cut back, 5 bases at V and 6 bases at J, with 19 bases in the middle. Germline lookup yields CDR1 DFQATT and CDR2 SNEGSKA (reference sequence). The covered CDR3 bases are TGCAGTGCTCCAAATCCCGACAGCTACCATGAAAAA. Amino acid sequence: CSAPNPDSYHEK. The entire CDR3 is CSAPNPDSYHEKLFF.

This clone showed up many times. The CDR3 end falls 3 residues outside the read, so it is completed with the germline J gene. The chain combines TRBV6-1 with TRBJ2-4, with 7 bases fitting TRBD2. Losses at the gene ends were 5 bases for V and 6 bases for J; bases not matched to a gene: 4. Germline values: CDR1 MNHNS, CDR2 SASEGT. The CDR3 loop spans 13 amino acids. The DNA read from the CDR3 is TGTGCCAGCAGTCAAGAGCGGGGAAACATT. As protein: CASSQERGNI. The CDR3 reads in full as CASSQERGNIQYF.

This clone showed up many times. The read ends 3 residues shy of where the CDR3 ends; the end is completed using the germline J gene. The rearrangement links TRBV10-3 to TRBJ2-1; 8 bases are a match to TRBD2. Germline CDR1 ENHRY, CDR2 SYGVKD. The trim removed 10 bases at V and 6 bases at J, leaving 11 bases unmatched. The CDR3 totals 14 residues. Here the CDR3 reads CATMPGGVSNEQFF. CDR3 DNA, as far as it was read: TGTGCCACCATGCCCGGGGGGGTTAGCAATGAG.

In this sample, this clone turned up many times. The CDR3 goes on 3 residues after the read ends, and that part is filled in from the germline J gene. The V call is TRBV18, the J call TRBJ1-4; tentatively, D is TRBD1 (6 bases). V lost 1 base and J 5 bases, leaving 11 bases between the germline ends. The CDR3 covers 15 residues. Germline values: CDR1 KGHSH, CDR2 LQKENI. The CDR3 here is CASSPQTGSNEKLFF. Incomplete CDR3 DNA: TGTGCCAGCTCACCACAGACAGGCTCGAATGAAAAA.

This clone showed up many times. Coverage ceases 3 residues before the CDR3 finishes, and the germline J gene fills in the end. The gene calls are TRBV29-1 and TRBJ2-2; maybe TRBD1 (5 bases). The germline V and J ends were trimmed by 2 bases and 4 bases, with 14 bases remaining between them. CDR3 size: 15 residues. Germline CDR1 and CDR2: SQVTM and ANQGSEA. CDR3 sequence: CSVEQGEYSTGELFF. CDR3 DNA (partial): TGCAGCGTTGAACAAGGGGAATACTCCACCGGGGAG.

This clone occurred many times. Read data end 3 residues before the CDR3 end; the end is taken from the germline J gene. The rearrangement links TRBV20-1 to TRBJ2-5; D unclear. The CDR3 runs to 11 residues. V lost 6 bases and J 5 bases, leaving 10 bases between the germline ends. From germline, CDR1 is DFQATT and CDR2 SNEGSKA (reference sequence). The CDR3 protein is CSAHQEETQYF. The sequenced CDR3 bases are TGCAGTGCGCACCAGGAGGAGACC.

This clone was counted many times. The DNA ends 3 residues before the CDR3 does, and the rest of the CDR3 is filled in from the germline J gene. This chain links TRBV14 with TRBJ2-3; 9 bases map to TRBD1. With 6 bases clipped from V and 5 bases from J, the junction kept 6 bases outside the gene matches. The CDR3 totals 14 residues. Germline assignment: CDR1 SGHDN and CDR2 FVKESK. The CDR3 spells CASRGTGYVDTQYF. The sequenced part of the CDR3 DNA is TGTGCCAGCAGAGGGACAGGGTATGTAGATACG.

This clone has only a few counts. The read ends 3 residues shy of where the CDR3 ends; the end is completed using the germline J gene. This chain connects TRBV18 to TRBJ1-2; D is undetermined. Germline V CDR1 and CDR2: KGHSH, LQKENI. The CDR3 sequence is 17 residues long. The CDR3 sequence: CASSLRLAGGNAYDYTF. The DNA read from the CDR3 is TGTGCCAGCTCACTTCGTTTAGCGGGAGGTAATGCCTACGAC. The complete variable domain, with remaining parts taken from reference TRBV18 and TRBJ1-2, reads NAGVMQNPRHLVRRRGQEARLRCSPMKGHSHVYWYRQLPEEGLKFMVYLQKENIIDESGMPKERFSAEFPKEGPSILRIQQVVRGDSAAYFCASSLRLAGGNAYDYTFGSGTRLTVV.

The table lists this clone with many counts. The read is 3 residues too short to cover the CDR3 end, so that end is filled in from the germline J gene. The chain recombines TRBV19 with TRBJ2-7; D is possibly TRBD2 (6 bases). V gave up 5 bases and J gave up 0 bases, with 14 bases separating them. The CDR3 contains 15 residues. Germline CDR1 LNHDA, CDR2 SQIVND (reference sequence). The CDR3 region is CASSGTGTGSYEQYF. The part of the CDR3 DNA that was read is TGTGCCAGTAGTGGAACCGGGACTGGCTCCTACGAG. The complete variable domain, with remaining parts taken from reference TRBV19 and TRBJ2-7, reads DGGITQSPKYLFRKEGQNVTLSCEQNLNHDAMYWYRQDPGQGLRLIYYSQIVNDFQKGDIAEGYSVSREKKESFPLTVTSAQKNPTAFYLCASSGTGTGSYEQYFGPGTRLTVT.

This clone was seen ten or more times. The DNA ends 3 residues before the CDR3 does, and the rest of the CDR3 is filled in from the germline J gene. The chain carries TRBV19 and TRBJ1-1, with 8 bases lining up with TRBD1. The CDR3 sequence is 16 residues long. Germline V lookup: CDR1 LNHDA, CDR2 SQIVND (reference sequence). Trimming took 3 bases from V and 0 from J; bases not matched to a gene: 6. The chain's CDR3 is CASSMGRGRLNTEAFF. The part of the CDR3 DNA that was read is TGTGCCAGTAGTATGGGCAGGGGGCGCCTGAACACTGAA.

In the case of this clone: The read terminates 3 residues before the CDR3 end, so the remaining end is supplied by the germline J gene. This sequence joins TRBV7-1 and TRBJ1-1; D gene uncertain. TRBV7-1 belongs to the ORF category, with a function that is uncertain. The germline V and J ends were trimmed by 3 bases and 2 bases, with 31 bases remaining between them. The length of the CDR3 is 21 residues. CDR3 sequence: CASSSRSLLRGGIGFNTEAFF. CDR3 DNA (partial): TGTGCCAGCAGCTCCCGTTCTTTGCTCCGGGGTGGGATCGGCTTTAACACTGAA.

Concerning this clone: A single base separates this from a much larger clone, so it may be a read error. The read ends 3 residues early relative to the CDR3; the germline J gene fills the gap. The chain carries TRBV19 and TRBJ1-4, with 8 bases matching TRBD1. This CDR3 has 17 amino acids. Germline V gene data show CDR1 as LNHDA and CDR2 as SQIVND (reference sequence). The CDR3: CASSKSTGGIGANVLFF. The sequenced CDR3 bases are TGTGCCAGTAGTAAGTCTACAGGGGGGATTGGGGCCAACGTA.

This clone came up many times. The read terminates 3 residues ahead of where the CDR3 ends, so the germline J gene completes it. The chain links TRBV10-3 to TRBJ2-2; 7 nucleotides line up with TRBD1. CDR1 is ENHRY, CDR2 SYGVKD, per germline. Trimming took 0 bases from V and 4 from J; bases not matched to a gene: 5. The length of the CDR3 is 16 residues. The part of the CDR3 DNA that was read is TGTGCCATCAGTGAGTCGAGACAGGGTGGCACCGGGGAG. The encoded protein is CAISESRQGGTGE. The whole CDR3 protein is CAISESRQGGTGELFF.

Many counts were recorded for this clone. The sequenced fragment ends 3 residues before the CDR3 boundary, so the rest is inferred from the germline J gene. At the DNA level, this CDR3 is encoded by other sequences in the same sample as well. This rearrangement joins TRBV2 to TRBJ1-3; D gene unclear. The germline V and J ends were trimmed by 3 bases and 0 bases, with 6 bases remaining between them. The CDR3 consists of 14 residues. Germline V CDR1 and CDR2: SNHLY, FYNNEI. The CDR3 sequence is CASSDQDSGNTIYF. CDR3 bases read: TGTGCCAGCAGTGATCAGGACTCTGGAAACACC. The variable domain in full, with the rest retrieved from reference TRBV2 and TRBJ1-3, is EPEVTQTPSHQVTQMGQEVILRCVPISNHLYFYWYRQILGQKVEFLVSFYNNEISEKSEIFDDQFSVERPDGSNFTLKIRSTKLEDSAMYFCASSDQDSGNTIYFGEGSWLTVV.